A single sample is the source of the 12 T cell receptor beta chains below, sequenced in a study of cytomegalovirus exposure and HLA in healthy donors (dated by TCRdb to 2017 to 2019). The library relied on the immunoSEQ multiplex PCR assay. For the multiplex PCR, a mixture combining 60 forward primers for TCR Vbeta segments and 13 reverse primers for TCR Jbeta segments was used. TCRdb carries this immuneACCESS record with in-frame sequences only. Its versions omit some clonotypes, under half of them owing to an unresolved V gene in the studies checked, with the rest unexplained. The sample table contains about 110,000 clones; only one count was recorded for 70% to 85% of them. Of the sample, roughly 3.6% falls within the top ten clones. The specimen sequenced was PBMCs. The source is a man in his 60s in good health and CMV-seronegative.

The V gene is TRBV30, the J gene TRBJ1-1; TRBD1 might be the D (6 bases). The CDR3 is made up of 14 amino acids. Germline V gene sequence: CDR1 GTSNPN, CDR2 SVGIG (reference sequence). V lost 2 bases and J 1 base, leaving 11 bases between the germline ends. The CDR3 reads CAWSWGHTNTEAFF. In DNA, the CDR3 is TGTGCCTGGAGTTGGGGACATACGAACACTGAAGCTTTCTTT.

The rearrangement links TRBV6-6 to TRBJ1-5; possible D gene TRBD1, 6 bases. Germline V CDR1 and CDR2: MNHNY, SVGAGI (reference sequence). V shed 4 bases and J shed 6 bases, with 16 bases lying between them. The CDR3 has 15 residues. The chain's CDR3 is CASSSLQGSGQPQHF. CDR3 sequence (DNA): TGTGCCAGCAGTTCCCTACAGGGCTCGGGTCAGCCCCAGCATTTT.

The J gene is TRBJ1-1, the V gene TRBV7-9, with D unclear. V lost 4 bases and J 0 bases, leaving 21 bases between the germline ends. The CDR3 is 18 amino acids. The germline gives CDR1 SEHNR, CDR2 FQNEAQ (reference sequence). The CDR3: CASSSPPGSFVMNTEAFF. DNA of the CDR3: TGTGCCAGCAGCTCTCCCCCGGGAAGCTTCGTCATGAACACTGAAGCTTTCTTT. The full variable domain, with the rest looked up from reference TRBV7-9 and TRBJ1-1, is DTGVSQNPRHKITKRGQNVTFRCDPISEHNRLYWYRQTLGQGPEFLTYFQNEAQLEKSRLLSDRFSAERPKGSFSTLEIQRTEQGDSAMYLCASSSPPGSFVMNTEAFFGQGTRLTVV.

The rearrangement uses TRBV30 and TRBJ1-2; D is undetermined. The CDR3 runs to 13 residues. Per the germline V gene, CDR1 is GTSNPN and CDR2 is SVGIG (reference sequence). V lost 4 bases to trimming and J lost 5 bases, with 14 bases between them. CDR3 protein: CAWTTRAIYGYTF. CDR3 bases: TGTGCCTGGACCACTAGGGCGATTTATGGCTACACCTTC.

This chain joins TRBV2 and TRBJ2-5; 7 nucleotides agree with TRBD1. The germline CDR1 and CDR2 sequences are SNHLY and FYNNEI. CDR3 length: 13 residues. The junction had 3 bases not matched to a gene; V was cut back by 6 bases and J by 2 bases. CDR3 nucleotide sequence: TGTGCCAGCAGGGGACAGCTACAAGAGACCCAGTACTTC. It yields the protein CASRGQLQETQYF.

CDR3 nucleotide sequence: TGCGCCAGCAGCTTGGGCCCCGGGACAGGAGGAAACACCATATATTTT. Translated, it gives CASSLGPGTGGNTIYF. The chain employs TRBV5-1 and TRBJ1-3; 8 bases agree with TRBD1. Germline assignment: CDR1 SGHRS and CDR2 YFSETQ. Germline trimming cut 0 bases from V and 4 bases from J; bases unmatched to any gene: 6. The CDR3 contains 16 residues.

Here the CDR3 reads CASSLGGQSNTEAFF. The CDR3 coding sequence is TGTGCCAGCAGCTTAGGGGGACAATCCAACACTGAAGCTTTCTTT. V is TRBV11-2 and J is TRBJ1-1; possible D gene TRBD1, 6 bases. The germline V gene encodes CDR1 SGHAT and CDR2 FQNNGV. The CDR3 length is 15 residues. Deletions cut 1 base from V and 2 bases from J, with 11 bases between.

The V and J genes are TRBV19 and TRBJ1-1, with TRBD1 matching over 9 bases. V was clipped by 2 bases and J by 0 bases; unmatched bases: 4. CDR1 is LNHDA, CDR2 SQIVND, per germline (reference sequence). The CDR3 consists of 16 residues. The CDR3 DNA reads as TGTGCCAGTAGTATAACAGGGGGCTATATGAACACTGAAGCTTTCTTT. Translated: CASSITGGYMNTEAFF.

This chain's CDR3 is CASSGTPNTGELFF. The CDR3, as DNA: TGCGCCAGCAGCGGGACACCGAACACCGGGGAGCTGTTTTTT. The V and J genes are TRBV5-1 and TRBJ2-2; tentatively, D is TRBD1 (6 bases). The CDR3 has 14 amino acids. Trimming took off 4 bases at V and 0 bases at J, with 7 bases between the two ends. Germline CDR1 and CDR2: SGHRS and YFSETQ.

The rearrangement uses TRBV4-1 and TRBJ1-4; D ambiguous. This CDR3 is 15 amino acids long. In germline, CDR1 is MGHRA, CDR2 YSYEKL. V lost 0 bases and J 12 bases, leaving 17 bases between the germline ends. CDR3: CASSQDQLGPTELFF. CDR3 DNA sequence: TGCGCCAGCAGCCAAGATCAACTAGGGCCAACGGAACTGTTTTTT.

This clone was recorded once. The DNA for the CDR3 is TGCGCCAGCAGCTCGGGGGGTGACAGCCGGGACAATGAGCAGTTCTTC. Its translation is CASSSGGDSRDNEQFF. The chain links TRBV5-1 to TRBJ2-1; TRBD2 aligns across 7 bases. V shed 3 bases, J shed 5 bases, and the junction held 11 bases outside the gene matches. The CDR3 has 16 amino acids. Germline CDR1 reads SGHRS; CDR2 reads YFSETQ.

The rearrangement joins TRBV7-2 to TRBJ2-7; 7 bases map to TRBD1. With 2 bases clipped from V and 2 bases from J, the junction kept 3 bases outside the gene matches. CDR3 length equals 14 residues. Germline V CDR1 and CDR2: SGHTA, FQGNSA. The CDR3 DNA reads TGTGCCAGCAGCTTACAACAGGGGACCTACGAGCAGTACTTC. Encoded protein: CASSLQQGTYEQYF. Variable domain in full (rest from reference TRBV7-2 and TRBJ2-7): GAGVSQSPSNKVTEKGKDVELRCDPISGHTALYWYRQSLGQGLEFLIYFQGNSAPDKSGLPSDRFSAERTGGSVSTLTIQRTQQEDSAVYLCASSLQQGTYEQYFGPGTRLTVT.